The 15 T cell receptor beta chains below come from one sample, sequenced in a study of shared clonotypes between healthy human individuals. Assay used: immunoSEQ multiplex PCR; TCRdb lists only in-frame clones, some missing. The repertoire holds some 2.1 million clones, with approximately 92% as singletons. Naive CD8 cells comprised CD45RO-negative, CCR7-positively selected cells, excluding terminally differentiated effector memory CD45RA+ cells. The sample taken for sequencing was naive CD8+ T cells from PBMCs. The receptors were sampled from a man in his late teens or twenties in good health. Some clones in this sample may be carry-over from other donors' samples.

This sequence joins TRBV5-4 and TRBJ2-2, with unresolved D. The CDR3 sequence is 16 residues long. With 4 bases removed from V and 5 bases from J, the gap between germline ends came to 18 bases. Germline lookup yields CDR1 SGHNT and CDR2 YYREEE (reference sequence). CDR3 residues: CASSPHPTFRTGELFF. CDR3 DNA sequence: TGTGCCAGCAGCCCGCACCCTACGTTCCGGACCGGGGAGCTGTTTTTT.

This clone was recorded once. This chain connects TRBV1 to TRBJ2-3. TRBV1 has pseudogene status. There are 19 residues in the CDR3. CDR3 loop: CTSSLPYPRDHPSTDTQYF. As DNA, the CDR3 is TGCACCAGCAGCCTTCCATATCCCAGGGACCACCCTAGCACAGATACGCAGTATTTT.

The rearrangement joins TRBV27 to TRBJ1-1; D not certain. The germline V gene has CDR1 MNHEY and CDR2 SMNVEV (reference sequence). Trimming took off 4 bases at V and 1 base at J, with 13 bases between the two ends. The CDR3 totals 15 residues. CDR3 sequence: CASSSPSGQNTEAFF. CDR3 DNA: TGTGCCAGCAGTTCGCCTTCCGGCCAGAACACTGAAGCTTTCTTT.

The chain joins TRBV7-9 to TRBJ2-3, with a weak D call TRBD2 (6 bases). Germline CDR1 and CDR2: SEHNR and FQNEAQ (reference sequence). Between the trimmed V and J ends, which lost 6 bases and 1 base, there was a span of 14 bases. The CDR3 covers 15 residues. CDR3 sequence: CASSSLQRGTDTQYF. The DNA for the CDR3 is TGTGCCAGCAGTTCCCTTCAGCGGGGCACAGATACGCAGTATTTT.

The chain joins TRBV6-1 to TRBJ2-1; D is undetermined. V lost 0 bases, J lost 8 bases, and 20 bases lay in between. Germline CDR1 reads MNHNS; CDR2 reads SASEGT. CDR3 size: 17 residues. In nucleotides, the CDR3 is TGTGCCAGCAGTGAAGCTAGGCGGACCCACCTTGGGTATGAGCAGTTCTTC. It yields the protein CASSEARRTHLGYEQFF.

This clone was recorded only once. The CDR3, as DNA: TGTGCCAGCAGCGGCAGCGGGGGCTACAATGAGCAGTTCTTC. Amino acids: CASSGSGGYNEQFF. The chain links TRBV27 to TRBJ2-1; 8 bases fit TRBD2. The germline CDR1 and CDR2 sequences are MNHEY and SMNVEV (reference sequence). This CDR3 is 14 amino acids long. The V and J ends lost 6 bases and 3 bases, in that order; junction bases with no gene match: 4.

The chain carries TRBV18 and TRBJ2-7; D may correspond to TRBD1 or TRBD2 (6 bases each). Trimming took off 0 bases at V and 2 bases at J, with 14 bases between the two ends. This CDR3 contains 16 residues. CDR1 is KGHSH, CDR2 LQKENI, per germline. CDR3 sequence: CASSPPTTEGAYEQYF. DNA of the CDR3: TGTGCCAGCTCACCACCCACCACGGAGGGGGCCTACGAGCAGTACTTC.

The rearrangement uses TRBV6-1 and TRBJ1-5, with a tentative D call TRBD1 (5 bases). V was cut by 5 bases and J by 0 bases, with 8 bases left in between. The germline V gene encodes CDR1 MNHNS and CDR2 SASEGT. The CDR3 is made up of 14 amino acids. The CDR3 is CASSRRVSNQPQHF. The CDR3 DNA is TGTGCCAGCAGTCGCAGGGTTAGCAATCAGCCCCAGCATTTT.

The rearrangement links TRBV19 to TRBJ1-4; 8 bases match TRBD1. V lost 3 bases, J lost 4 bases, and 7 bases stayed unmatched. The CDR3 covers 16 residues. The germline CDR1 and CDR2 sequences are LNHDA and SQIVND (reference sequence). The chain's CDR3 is CASSMGTGPLNEKLFF. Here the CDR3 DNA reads TGTGCCAGTAGTATGGGGACAGGCCCCCTTAATGAAAAACTGTTTTTT.

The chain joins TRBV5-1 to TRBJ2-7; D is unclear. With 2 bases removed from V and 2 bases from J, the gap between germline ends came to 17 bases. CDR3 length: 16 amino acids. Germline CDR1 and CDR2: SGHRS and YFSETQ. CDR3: CASSFPVGQPTYEQYF. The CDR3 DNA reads TGCGCCAGCAGCTTCCCCGTCGGCCAGCCTACCTACGAGCAGTACTTC.

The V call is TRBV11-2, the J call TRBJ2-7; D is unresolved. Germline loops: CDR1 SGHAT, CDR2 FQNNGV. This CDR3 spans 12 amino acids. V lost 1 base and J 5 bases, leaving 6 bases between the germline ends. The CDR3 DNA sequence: TGTGCCAGCAGCTTAGCCTACAACGAGCAGTACTTC. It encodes CASSLAYNEQYF.

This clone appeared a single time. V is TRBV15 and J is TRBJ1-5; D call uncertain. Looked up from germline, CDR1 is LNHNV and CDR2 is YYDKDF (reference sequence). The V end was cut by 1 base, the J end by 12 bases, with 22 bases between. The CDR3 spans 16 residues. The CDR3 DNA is TGTGCCACCAGCAGAGCTGTTGTACAAGCCGAATCTCTCCAGCATTTT. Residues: CATSRAVVQAESLQHF.

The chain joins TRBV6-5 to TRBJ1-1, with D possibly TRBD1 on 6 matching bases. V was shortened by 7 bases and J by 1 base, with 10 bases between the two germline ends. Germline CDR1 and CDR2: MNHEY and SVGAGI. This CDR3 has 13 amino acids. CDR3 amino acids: CASKGGPNTEAFF. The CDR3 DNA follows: TGTGCCAGCAAGGGGGGCCCGAACACTGAAGCTTTCTTT.

CDR3 in DNA: TGTGCCAGCAGTGACTCGCCGGGTTGGGGAGTTAACAATGAGCAGTTCTTC. Translated, it gives CASSDSPGWGVNNEQFF. The chain uses TRBV6-4 and TRBJ2-1; D is possibly TRBD2 (5 bases). Germline V CDR1 and CDR2: MRHNA, SNTAGT. This CDR3 has 17 residues. Trimming cost V 0 bases and J 5 bases, with 17 bases left between them.

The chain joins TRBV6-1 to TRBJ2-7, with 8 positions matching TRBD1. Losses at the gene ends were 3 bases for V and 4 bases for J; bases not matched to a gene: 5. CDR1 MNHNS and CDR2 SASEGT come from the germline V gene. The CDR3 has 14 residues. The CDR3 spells CASSDGQGAYEQYF. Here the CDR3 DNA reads TGTGCCAGCAGTGACGGACAGGGAGCGTACGAGCAGTACTTC.